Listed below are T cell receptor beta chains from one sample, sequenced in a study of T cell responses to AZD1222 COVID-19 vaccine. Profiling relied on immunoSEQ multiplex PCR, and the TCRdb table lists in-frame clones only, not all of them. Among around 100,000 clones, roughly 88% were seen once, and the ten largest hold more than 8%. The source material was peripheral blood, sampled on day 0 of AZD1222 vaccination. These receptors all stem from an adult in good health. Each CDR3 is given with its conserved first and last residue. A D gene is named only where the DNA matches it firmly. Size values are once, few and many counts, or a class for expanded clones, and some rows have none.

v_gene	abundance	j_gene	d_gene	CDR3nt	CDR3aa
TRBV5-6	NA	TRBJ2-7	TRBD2	TGTGCCAGCAGTATCCTAGCGGGGGGGAGTTGGAGGAGCTCCTACGAGCAGTACTTC	CASSILAGGSWRSSYEQYF
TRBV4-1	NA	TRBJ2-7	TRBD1	TGCGCCAGCAGCCAAACCGGGACAGCTTTATCCTACGAGCAGTACTTC	CASSQTGTALSYEQYF
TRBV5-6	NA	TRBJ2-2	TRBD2	TGTGCCAGCAGCTTCCTCAGCGGGGTCACCGGGGAGCTGTTTTTT	CASSFLSGVTGELFF
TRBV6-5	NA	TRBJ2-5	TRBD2	TGTGCCAGCAGTTACTCGGTATTGGGGGAAACCGGGACTAGCTACTTC	CASSYSVLGETGTSYF
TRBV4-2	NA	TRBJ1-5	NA	TGTGCCAGCAGCCAAGAGGTAAAGGGATCCTGGGGTCAGCCCCAGCATTTT	CASSQEVKGSWGQPQHF
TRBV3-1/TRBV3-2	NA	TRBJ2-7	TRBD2	TGTGCCAGCAGCCACGAAAGACTAGCGGGGCCCTACGAGCAGTACTTC	CASSHERLAGPYEQYF
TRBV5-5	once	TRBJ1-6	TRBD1	TGTGCCAGCAGCGGGACAGGGGGCGCGAACTATAATTCACCCCTCCACTTT	CASSGTGGANYNSPLHF
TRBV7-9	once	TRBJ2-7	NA	TGTGCCATACAACCCCTGGGACCGAAAATCTCCTACGAGCAGTACTTC	CAIQPLGPKISYEQYF
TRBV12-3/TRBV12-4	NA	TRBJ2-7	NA	TGTGCCAGCAGTTTTGGGGGGAGCTACGAGCAGTACTTC	CASSFGGSYEQYF
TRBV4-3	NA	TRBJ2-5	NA	TGCGCCAGCAGCCAAGAAGGGGCGGGGCTACAAGAGACCCAGTACTTC	CASSQEGAGLQETQYF
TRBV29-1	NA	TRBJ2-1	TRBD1	TGCAGCGTTGGACAGGGGACTTACAATGAGCAGTTCTTC	CSVGQGTYNEQFF
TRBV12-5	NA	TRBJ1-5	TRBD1	TGTGCTAGTGGTTTAAGTGACAGGGGTTCTAATCAGCCCCAGCATTTT	CASGLSDRGSNQPQHF
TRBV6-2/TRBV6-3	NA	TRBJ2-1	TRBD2	TGTGCCAGCAGTCGGACTAGCGGCAATGAGCAGTTCTTC	CASSRTSGNEQFF
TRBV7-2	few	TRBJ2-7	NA	TGTGCCAGCAGCTTAGCCAGCAACCGATACTACGAGCAGTACTTC	CASSLASNRYYEQYF
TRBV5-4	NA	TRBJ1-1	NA	TGTGCCAGCAGCTCGTTACAGCAGGTGATGAACACTGAAGCTTTCTTT	CASSSLQQVMNTEAFF
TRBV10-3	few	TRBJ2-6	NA	TGTGCCGAGGTGAGGGGCTCTGGGGCCAACGTCCTGACTTTC	CAEVRGSGANVLTF
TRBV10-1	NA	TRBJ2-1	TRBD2	TGCGCCAGCAGTGAGTCGGGACTAGCGGGAACTGCCGGGAGATTCTTC	CASSESGLAGTAGRFF
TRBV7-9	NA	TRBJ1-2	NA	TGTGCCAGCAGCGTCCACGGCTACACCTTC	CASSVHGYTF
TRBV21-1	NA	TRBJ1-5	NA	TGTGCCAGCAGACACGAATGGCCCGACTCCCAGCCCCAGCATTTT	CASRHEWPDSQPQHF
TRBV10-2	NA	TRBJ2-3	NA	TGCGCCAGCATCGAGAATTCGGGTACGCAGTATTTT	CASIENSGTQYF
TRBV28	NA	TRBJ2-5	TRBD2	TGTGCCAGCAGTCGGGAGGGGAAAGAGACCCAGTACTTC	CASSREGKETQYF
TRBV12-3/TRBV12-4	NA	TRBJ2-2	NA	TGTGCCAGCTCCGGGCTGAACACCGGGGAGCTGTTTTTT	CASSGLNTGELFF
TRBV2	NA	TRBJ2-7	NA	TGTGCCAGCAGAGGACGCAGCGAGCAGTACTTC	CASRGRSEQYF
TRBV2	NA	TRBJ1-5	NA	TGTGCCAGCAGTGGGGGGCGACCTGGCCAGCCCCAGCATTTT	CASSGGRPGQPQHF
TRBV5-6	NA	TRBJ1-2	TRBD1	TGTGCCAGCAGCTTGGGTGGTTGGACAGGACACAACTATGGCTACACCTTC	CASSLGGWTGHNYGYTF
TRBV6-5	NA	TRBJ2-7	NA	TGTGCCAGCAGCCCAAAAGGTTCCGAGCAGTACTTC	CASSPKGSEQYF
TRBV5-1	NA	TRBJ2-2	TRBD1	TGCGCCAGCAGCTTGGCCCGGACAGGGGGGACCGGGGAGCTGTTTTTT	CASSLARTGGTGELFF
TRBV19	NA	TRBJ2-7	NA	TGTGCCAGTTCTGGACTGCCCTACGAGCAGTACTTC	CASSGLPYEQYF
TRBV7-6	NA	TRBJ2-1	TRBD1	TGTGCCAGCAGCTTAGAGCACAGGGGGTCCTACAATGAGCAGTTCTTC	CASSLEHRGSYNEQFF
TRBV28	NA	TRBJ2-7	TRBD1	TGTGCCAGCAGTCCGGGGACAGGGGATTTCTACGAGCAGTACTTC	CASSPGTGDFYEQYF
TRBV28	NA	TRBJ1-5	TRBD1	TGTGCCAGCAGAACGACAGGGTCGTACCAGCCCCAGCATTTT	CASRTTGSYQPQHF
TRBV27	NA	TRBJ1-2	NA	TGTGCCAGCAGTTTGCGCCAGGGGACTAACTATGGCTACACCTTC	CASSLRQGTNYGYTF
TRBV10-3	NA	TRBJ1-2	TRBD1	TGTGCCATCGGGACAGGGATCGGTAAGGATGGCTACACCTTC	CAIGTGIGKDGYTF
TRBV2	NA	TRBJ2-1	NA	TGTGCCAGCAGAAATACAGGGAATGAGCAGTTCTTC	CASRNTGNEQFF
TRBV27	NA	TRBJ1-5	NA	TGTGCCAGCAGAGGACACAACGGCAATCAGCCCCAGCATTTT	CASRGHNGNQPQHF
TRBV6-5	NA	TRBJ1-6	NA	TGTGCCAGCAACCGGCAGGGACATCAAAAGTCACCCCTCCACTTT	CASNRQGHQKSPLHF
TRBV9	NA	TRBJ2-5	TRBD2	TGTGCCAGCAGCGTAGCTAGCGGGAGGGGAGAGACCCAGTACTTC	CASSVASGRGETQYF
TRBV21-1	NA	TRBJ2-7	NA	TGTGCCAGCAGCAGCCGTGAGCTTTACGAGCAGTACTTC	CASSSRELYEQYF
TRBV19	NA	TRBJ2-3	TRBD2	TGTGCCAGTAGTCGGACTAGCGGGAGGGGAACAGATACGCAGTATTTT	CASSRTSGRGTDTQYF
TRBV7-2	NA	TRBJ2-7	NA	TGTGCCAGCAGCGTACAGGTGCCAAGCGAGCAGTACTTC	CASSVQVPSEQYF
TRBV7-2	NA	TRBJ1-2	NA	TGTGCCAGCAGATTGACACCCGTGCGGGAGGATGGCTACACCTTC	CASRLTPVREDGYTF
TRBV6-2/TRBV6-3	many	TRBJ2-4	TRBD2	TGTGCCAGCAGTCCCGGGACTAGCGGGAGCGAAAACATTCAGTACTTC	CASSPGTSGSENIQYF
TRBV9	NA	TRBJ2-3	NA	TGTGCCAGCAGCGACCCCCACTACGGTGCCGATACGCAGTATTTT	CASSDPHYGADTQYF
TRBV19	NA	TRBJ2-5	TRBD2	TGTGCCAGTAGTAGGGGTATGTGGACTAGCGGGAGGCCAACTTGGGGAGAGACCCAGTACTTC	CASSRGMWTSGRPTWGETQYF
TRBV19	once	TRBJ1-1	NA	TGTGCCAGTACTCTTGCCACTGAAGCTTTCTTT	CASTLATEAFF
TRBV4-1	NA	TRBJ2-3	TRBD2	TGCGCCAGCAGCCGTAGCGGGGGGGTGACAGATACGCAGTATTTT	CASSRSGGVTDTQYF
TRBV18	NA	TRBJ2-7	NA	TGTGCCAGCCGAACAGGGCCTAGCTCCTACGAGCAGTACTTC	CASRTGPSSYEQYF
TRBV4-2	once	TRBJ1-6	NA	TGTGCCAGCAGCCAAGGCCTCCCGAGGAGCATGGGATCACCCCTCCACTTT	CASSQGLPRSMGSPLHF
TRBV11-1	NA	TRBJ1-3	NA	TGTGCCAGCAGTGGCATAGCGGGATCTGGAAACACCATATATTTT	CASSGIAGSGNTIYF
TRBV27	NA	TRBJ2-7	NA	TGTGCCAGCAGTACCCTCCTGCTTCCCGACGAGCAGTACTTC	CASSTLLLPDEQYF